One and the same sample provided the 20 T cell receptor beta chains below, sequenced in a study of regulatory T cells in long-lasting Graves disease. Documented time point: newly diagnosed GD, antithyroid drugs for less than 3 months. From PBMCs, RNA was extracted and then used to make the TCR library. In building TCR beta libraries, iRepertoire HTBI primers were used together with Arm-PCR of CDR3 regions. One entry per CDR3 protein, called by TCRdb with MiXCR from the multiplex PCR reads. Among hundreds of thousands of distinct CDR3 sequences listed, 14% to 15% were seen once. These data were likewise used in another study, on T cells in Graves' hyperthyroidism and ophthalmopathy.

The sequences come from peripheral blood mononuclear cells (PBMCs), collected at new diagnosis, from a patient treated with antithyroid drugs. Every receptor here comes from a woman aged 35 to 49 with Graves disease.

The chain has TRBV29-1 and TRBJ2-1; D is ambiguous. The J call may be incorrect, as the DNA end agrees better with TRBJ2-5. The germline CDR1 and CDR2 sequences are SQVTM and ANQGSEA. The CDR3 has 13 amino acids. The CDR3 DNA reads TGCAGCGTTGAAGAACGTCAGGAAGAGACCCAGTACTTC. It is translated as CSVEERQEETQYF.

This clonotype was found many times. The chain recombines TRBV19 with TRBJ1-4; 9 bases line up with TRBD1. The length of the CDR3 is 17 residues. Germline V lookup: CDR1 LNHDA, CDR2 SQIVND (reference sequence). The trim removed 5 bases at V and 8 bases at J, leaving 15 bases unmatched. Here the CDR3 reads CASSESGTGIRSEKLFF. The CDR3 coding sequence is TGTGCCAGTAGTGAGTCCGGGACAGGGATACGCAGCGAAAAACTGTTTTTT.

This clonotype was recorded a few times. The genes are TRBV27 and TRBJ1-5; no clear D. The CDR3 is 14 residues long. Trimming took 8 bases from V and 1 from J, leaving 12 bases between them. The germline gives CDR1 MNHEY, CDR2 SMNVEV (reference sequence). The CDR3 region has the DNA TGTGCCAGCCGCCCTAATGGGAGCAATCAGCCCCAGCATTTT. This encodes CASRPNGSNQPQHF.

The chain carries TRBV6-5 and TRBJ1-2, with TRBD1 identical over 7 bases. V lost 0 bases and J lost 2; bases outside the gene matches: 6. The CDR3 extends over 16 amino acids. Per germline, CDR1 MNHEY and CDR2 SVGAGI. The CDR3 DNA is TGTGCCAGCAGTTACTCAGGGGGCGATATCAACTATGGCTACACCTTC. It codes for CASSYSGGDINYGYTF.

This clonotype was seen a handful of times. The rearrangement joins TRBV7-6 to TRBJ2-7; 12 bases align to TRBD2. V shed 6 bases, J shed 0 bases, and the junction held 12 bases outside the gene matches. The germline V gene has CDR1 SGHVS and CDR2 FNYEAQ. The CDR3 has 18 residues. CDR3 coding DNA: TGTGCCAGCAGTTTGGGACCGGGACTAGCGGGCCCCTCCTACGAGCAGTACTTC. Residues: CASSLGPGLAGPSYEQYF.

This sequence joins TRBV2 and TRBJ2-1; 11 bases fit TRBD1. V lost 3 bases to trimming and J lost 5 bases; unmatched junction nucleotides: 3. The CDR3 is 15 amino acids. Germline CDR1 SNHLY, CDR2 FYNNEI. The CDR3 nucleotides read TGTGCCAGCAGTGACCGGACAGGGGGCAACAATGAGCAGTTCTTC. It codes for CASSDRTGGNNEQFF.

The rearrangement links TRBV5-6 to TRBJ2-5; tentative D call: TRBD2 (6 bases). The CDR3 sequence is 16 residues long. V was cut by 0 bases and J by 0 bases, with 12 bases left in between. Germline CDR1 SGHDT, CDR2 YYEEEE. CDR3 sequence (DNA): TGTGCCAGCAGCTTGGGTATAGCGGAAGACCAAGAGACCCAGTACTTC. Amino acids: CASSLGIAEDQETQYF.

This clonotype has ten or more counts. The V and J genes are TRBV27 and TRBJ2-1; 8 bases match TRBD2. Germline CDR1 reads MNHEY; CDR2 reads SMNVEV (reference sequence). Losses at the gene ends were 5 bases for V and 10 bases for J; bases not matched to a gene: 13. CDR3 length: 15 residues. CDR3 region: CASSPRLASKREQFF. Written as DNA, the CDR3 is TGTGCCAGCAGTCCCAGACTAGCGTCGAAACGGGAGCAGTTCTTC.

Concerning this clonotype: One end of the junction does not line up with germline, which may come from a read error. The chain recombines TRBV20-1 with TRBJ1-1; 9 nucleotides agree with TRBD1. The CDR3 consists of 14 residues. Germline assignment: CDR1 DFQATT and CDR2 SNEGSKA (reference sequence). The CDR3 DNA sequence: TGCAGTGCTCGAGAGGGGACAGGGTACACTGAAGCTTTCTTT. Its translation: CSAREGTGYTEAFF.

This clonotype was recorded many times. V gene TRBV5-1 combines with J gene TRBJ1-2; a possible D gene is TRBD1 (6 bases). The V and J ends lost 0 bases and 8 bases respectively, with 14 bases between them. In germline, CDR1 is SGHRS, CDR2 YFSETQ. The CDR3 is made up of 14 amino acids. The DNA of the CDR3 is TGCGCCAGCAGCTTGGCCCAGACAGGCGAAGGCTACACCTTC. Its protein product is CASSLAQTGEGYTF. Full variable domain (outside the CDR3, taken from reference TRBV5-1 and TRBJ1-2): KAGVTQTPRYLIKTRGQQVTLSCSPISGHRSVSWYQQTPGQGLQFLFEYFSETQRNKGNFPGRFSGRQFSNSRSEMNVSTLELGDSALYLCASSLAQTGEGYTFGSGTRLTVV.

There are many counts of this clonotype. The gene calls are TRBV11-3 and TRBJ2-5; 7 bases are a match to TRBD2. In germline, CDR1 is SGHNT, CDR2 YENEEA. The junction had 17 bases not matched to a gene; V was cut back by 5 bases and J by 5 bases. The CDR3 is 17 residues long. The CDR3 protein is CASSEGAGRWTRETQYF. As DNA, the CDR3 is TGTGCCAGCAGCGAAGGAGCGGGACGCTGGACCCGGGAGACCCAGTACTTC.

This clonotype was seen at least ten times. The chain recombines TRBV4-3 with TRBJ2-7; 12 nucleotides line up with TRBD2. The CDR3 totals 17 residues. J lost 2 bases, V lost 0 bases, and 5 bases had no gene match. The V gene's germline CDR1 is LGHNA and CDR2 YSLEER. The CDR3 spells CASSQEGLAGVAYEQYF. The CDR3 nucleotides are TGCGCCAGCAGCCAAGAGGGACTAGCGGGCGTTGCCTACGAGCAGTACTTC.

This clonotype came up many times. The chain employs TRBV6-2 or TRBV6-3 and TRBJ1-2; D is uncertain. The CDR3 is 13 residues long. V gave up 5 bases and J gave up 4 bases, with 11 bases separating them. CDR1 MNHEY and CDR2 SVGEGT come from the germline V gene. CDR3 DNA: TGTGCCAGCAGTAGGTCATCCGTCTATGGCTACACCTTC. As protein: CASSRSSVYGYTF.

Concerning this clonotype itself: One base away lies a much larger clone, so this may be a sequencing read error. This chain connects TRBV7-9 to TRBJ1-1; D gene uncertain. The V end lost 4 bases, the J end lost 3 bases, and 15 bases lay between the germline ends. There are 15 residues in the CDR3. Per the germline V gene, CDR1 is SEHNR and CDR2 is FQNEAQ (reference sequence). The CDR3, as DNA: TGTGCCAGCAGCTCACTAGTTCAAGGTCACACTGAAGCTTTCTTT. It encodes CASSSLVQGHTEAFF. The complete variable domain, with remaining parts taken from reference TRBV7-9 and TRBJ1-1, reads DTGVSQNPRHKITKRGQNVTFRCDPISEHNRLYWYRQTLGQGPEFLTYFQNEAQLEKSRLLSDRFSAERPKGSFSTLEIQRTEQGDSAMYLCASSSLVQGHTEAFFGQGTRLTVV.

This clonotype was picked up many times. This CDR3 reads CASSTNPIVTSWLYF. The CDR3 bases are TGTGCCAGCAGTACCAACCCCATCGTGACTAGTTGGTTGTACTTC. The chain couples TRBV28 to TRBJ2-7, with TRBD2 as a possible D gene (6 bases). V dropped 5 bases and J dropped 12 bases, with 26 bases sitting between them. Per the germline V gene, CDR1 is MDHEN and CDR2 is SYDVKM. CDR3 length equals 15 residues.

This sequence joins TRBV5-8 and TRBJ2-7; D is uncertain. Between the trimmed V and J ends, which lost 4 bases and 4 bases, there was a span of 12 bases. The CDR3 contains 13 residues. CDR1 is SGHTS and CDR2 is YDEGEE in the germline V gene. The chain's CDR3 is CASSEGSAYEQYF. In DNA form, the CDR3 reads TGTGCCAGCAGCGAAGGGTCAGCGTACGAGCAGTACTTC.

This sequence joins TRBV12-3 or TRBV12-4 and TRBJ2-7; D may be TRBD2 (7 bases). The CDR3 covers 18 residues. Trimming pared 1 base from V and 4 bases from J, leaving 23 bases between. For the CDR3, the DNA is TGTGCCAGCAGTTTAGGAGTCAGGGGCGGGAGTAGTCCGTACGAGCAGTACTTC. Translated: CASSLGVRGGSSPYEQYF.

The rearrangement uses TRBV12-5 and TRBJ1-2; 8 nucleotides match TRBD1. This CDR3 region has 13 residues. Germline CDR1 LGHNT, CDR2 FRNRAP. V lost 2 bases and J lost 8; bases outside the gene matches: 4. CDR3 protein: CASGLTGGRGYTF. Here the CDR3 DNA reads TGTGCTAGTGGTTTGACAGGGGGAAGGGGCTACACCTTC.

This clonotype has a handful of counts. V usage is TRBV19 and J usage is TRBJ1-2; weak D call: TRBD1 (5 bases). Germline CDR1 reads LNHDA; CDR2 reads SQIVND (reference sequence). The CDR3 consists of 17 residues. V was pared by 8 bases and J by 0 bases, with 22 bases between. The CDR3 DNA reads TGTGCCAGTGTCGGATACGAACAGGACGCCGCTAACTATGGCTACACCTTC. Its translation is CASVGYEQDAANYGYTF.

This sequence joins TRBV20-1 and TRBJ2-2; 11 nucleotides agree with TRBD2. This CDR3 spans 16 amino acids. CDR1 DFQATT and CDR2 SNEGSKA come from the germline V gene (reference sequence). Trimming took 0 bases from V and 4 from J; bases not matched to a gene: 4. The CDR3 DNA follows: TGCAGTGCTAGAGACTCGGGACTAGCGGTCACCGGGGAGCTGTTTTTT. Its translation is CSARDSGLAVTGELFF.